This entry lists 10 T cell receptor beta chains sequenced from one sample in a study of blood T cell repertoires in COVID-19. Profiled with immunoSEQ multiplex PCR; TCRdb holds only in-frame clones, not every one. The sample shows around 55,000 clones, less than 95% of them seen only once. What was sequenced was peripheral blood. These receptors came from a man in his forties with acute or convalescent COVID-19.

The chain is built from TRBV7-9 and TRBJ1-5, with no clear D. The germline V gene encodes CDR1 SEHNR and CDR2 FQNEAQ (reference sequence). V lost 1 base and J lost 0, with 10 bases in between. This CDR3 has 16 amino acids. The CDR3 reads CASSLDHPYSNQPQHF. CDR3 nucleotides: TGTGCCAGCAGCTTAGACCACCCCTATAGCAATCAGCCCCAGCATTTT.

The V and J genes are TRBV4-2 and TRBJ2-1; 16 bases match TRBD2. The CDR3 is 20 amino acids. With V trimmed by 1 base and J by 0 bases, 6 bases remained unmatched. Germline CDR1 LGHNA, CDR2 YNFKEQ. The CDR3 region is CASSQGPGTSGRASYNEQFF. CDR3 coding DNA: TGTGCCAGCAGCCAAGGTCCCGGGACTAGCGGGAGGGCCTCCTACAATGAGCAGTTCTTC.

The sample holds one count of this clone. CDR3 in DNA: TGTGCCAGTCGCGTCCAGGGGGGTGGCACTGAAGCTTTCTTT. Protein product: CASRVQGGGTEAFF. The chain couples TRBV3-1 (or the pseudogene TRBV3-2) to TRBJ1-1, with 7 bases lining up with TRBD1. J was trimmed by 4 bases and V by 9 bases; bases with no gene match: 11. The V gene's germline CDR1 is LGHDT and CDR2 YNNKEL (reference sequence). The CDR3 extends over 14 amino acids.

The chain is built from TRBV7-2 and TRBJ1-1; tentative D call: TRBD1 (6 bases). The CDR3 spans 14 residues. Germline V gives CDR1 SGHTA, CDR2 FQGNSA. Between the trimmed V and J ends, which lost 3 bases and 1 base, there was a span of 9 bases. The CDR3 sequence: CASSFTGSNTEAFF. CDR3 in DNA: TGTGCCAGCAGCTTTACAGGGTCGAACACTGAAGCTTTCTTT.

This rearrangement joins TRBV5-1 to TRBJ2-5; maybe TRBD1 (6 bases). CDR3 size: 17 residues. Trimming removed 4 bases from V and 0 bases from J, with 19 bases in between. Germline loops: CDR1 SGHRS, CDR2 YFSETQ. Written as DNA, the CDR3 is TGCGCCAGCAGCGAAATAATCCCGGACAGAAACCAAGAGACCCAGTACTTC. Its translation is CASSEIIPDRNQETQYF.

The chain uses TRBV7-9 and TRBJ1-1; D is unclear. This CDR3 spans 13 amino acids. Deletions cut 5 bases from V and 0 bases from J, with 7 bases between. Germline V lookup: CDR1 SEHNR, CDR2 FQNEAQ (reference sequence). The CDR3 bases are TGTGCCAGCAGCGCGCGGGTGAACACTGAAGCTTTCTTT. It is translated as CASSARVNTEAFF.

This clone was observed a single time. This sequence joins TRBV10-1 and TRBJ2-3; TRBD2 might be the D (7 bases). V lost 2 bases and J lost 6, with 15 bases in between. The germline V gene encodes CDR1 WNHNN and CDR2 SYGVQD (reference sequence). The CDR3 contains 15 residues. The CDR3: CASSEHRGGSDTQYF. The CDR3 coding sequence is TGCGCCAGCAGTGAGCATAGGGGGGGTTCGGATACGCAGTATTTT.

This clone was seen only a few times. The chain uses TRBV5-6 and TRBJ1-4; 8 bases line up with TRBD1. This CDR3 is built from 14 residues. The ends lost 4 bases at V and 8 bases at J; junction bases unmatched: 7. CDR1 is SGHDT, CDR2 YYEEEE, per germline. CDR3 residues: CASSRSGGNEKLFF. The CDR3 nucleotides are TGTGCCAGCAGCAGGTCAGGGGGCAACGAAAAACTGTTTTTT.

This chain joins TRBV25-1 and TRBJ2-2; the match to TRBD1 covers 11 bases. V trimming: 4 bases; J trimming: 6 bases; junction bases outside the gene matches: 10. The CDR3 is 17 residues long. Germline V gene lookup returns CDR1 MGHDK and CDR2 SYGVNS. Here the CDR3 DNA reads TGTGCCAGCAGTGCTCCGGGACAGGGGGGGCGATCCGGGGAGCTGTTTTTT. As protein: CASSAPGQGGRSGELFF.

Only one count was recorded for this clone. This sequence joins TRBV5-5 and TRBJ2-7; 9 bases align to TRBD2. The CDR3 is made up of 15 amino acids. Germline trimming cut 2 bases from V and 6 bases from J; bases unmatched to any gene: 9. Germline values: CDR1 SGHKS, CDR2 YYEKEE (reference sequence). This CDR3 reads CASSFLAGGPGEQYF. CDR3 coding DNA: TGTGCCAGCAGCTTCTTGGCGGGAGGGCCCGGCGAGCAGTACTTC. The whole variable domain, filled in from reference TRBV5-5 and TRBJ2-7, reads DAGVTQSPTHLIKTRGQQVTLRCSPISGHKSVSWYQQVLGQGPQFIFQYYEKEERGRGNFPDRFSARQFPNYSSELNVNALLLGDSALYLCASSFLAGGPGEQYFGPGTRLTVT.